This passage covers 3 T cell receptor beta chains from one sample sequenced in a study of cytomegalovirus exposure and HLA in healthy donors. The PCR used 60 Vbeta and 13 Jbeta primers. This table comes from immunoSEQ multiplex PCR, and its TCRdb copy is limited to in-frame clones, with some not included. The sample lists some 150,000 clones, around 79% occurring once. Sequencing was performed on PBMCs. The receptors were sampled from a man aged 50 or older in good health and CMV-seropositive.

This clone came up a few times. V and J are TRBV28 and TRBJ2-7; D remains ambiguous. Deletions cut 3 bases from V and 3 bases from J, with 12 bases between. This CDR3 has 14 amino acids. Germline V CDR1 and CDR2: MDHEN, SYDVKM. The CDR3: CASSFDRINYEQYF. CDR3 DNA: TGTGCCAGCAGTTTCGATAGAATAAACTACGAGCAGTACTTC.

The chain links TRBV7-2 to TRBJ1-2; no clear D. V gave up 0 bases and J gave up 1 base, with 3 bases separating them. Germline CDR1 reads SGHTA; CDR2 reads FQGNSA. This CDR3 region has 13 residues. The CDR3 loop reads CASSLARNYGYTF. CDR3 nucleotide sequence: TGTGCCAGCAGCTTAGCTCGTAACTATGGCTACACCTTC.

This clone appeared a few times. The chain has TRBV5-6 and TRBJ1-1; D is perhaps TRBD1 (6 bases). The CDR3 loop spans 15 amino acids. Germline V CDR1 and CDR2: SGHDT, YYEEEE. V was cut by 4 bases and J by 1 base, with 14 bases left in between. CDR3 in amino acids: CASSRIGDTNTEAFF. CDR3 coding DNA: TGTGCCAGCAGCCGGATCGGGGACACGAACACTGAAGCTTTCTTT.